This T cell receptor beta chain was retrieved from a study of Graves' ophthalmopathy and Graves' hyperthyroidism. Moderate-to-severe activity, CAS at least 3, NOSPECS at least 4 and duration under 3 months characterized donors with ophthalmopathy. Scientists amplified the TCR beta CDR3 regions from RNA transcripts. First-round RT-PCR employed HTBI primers, with a second-round multiplex PCR after it. TCRdb passed the multiplex PCR reads through MiXCR, listing each CDR3 protein once. The data show tens of thousands of distinct CDR3 sequences, more than 45% seen once. Germline values: CDR1 SGHTS, CDR2 YDEGEE. V lost 1 base to trimming and J lost 0 bases; unmatched junction nucleotides: 8. CDR3 length: 18 amino acids. This clonotype was detected ten times or more.

The chain is built from TRBV5-8 and TRBJ2-1; 9 bases are shared with TRBD1. This TCR was recovered from an adult man with Graves' ophthalmopathy. The sample consisted of peripheral blood. The CDR3, as DNA: TGTGCCAGCAGCTTGAACAGGGGGCTGAGTAGCTCCTACAATGAGCAGTTCTTC. Translated: CASSLNRGLSSSYNEQFF.